These 20 T cell receptor beta chains were sequenced from one sample in a study of blood T cell repertoires in COVID-19. Clones were read by immunoSEQ multiplex PCR, and TCRdb kept only the in-frame ones, dropping some. Here the sample spans around 230,000 clones, around 90% being singletons. Material for sequencing was PBMCs or T cells enriched from blood (not recorded which). The source is a man in his late teens or twenties with acute COVID-19.

This clone was detected a few times. The V call is TRBV19, the J call TRBJ1-5; a possible D gene is TRBD1 (6 bases). This CDR3 has 16 residues. Trimming removed 5 bases at V and 5 bases at J, with 19 bases between. The germline V gene has CDR1 LNHDA and CDR2 SQIVND (reference sequence). CDR3 coding DNA: TGTGCCAGTAGTCCCTGGGGGCGGAGTGTCGATCAGCCCCAGCATTTT. This translates into CASSPWGRSVDQPQHF.

This chain connects TRBV7-2 to TRBJ2-7; 8 bases fit TRBD2. This CDR3 spans 16 amino acids. Per germline, CDR1 SGHTA and CDR2 FQGNSA. The V gene end was trimmed by 5 bases and the J gene end by 2 bases; junction bases not matched to a gene: 11. The CDR3 region is CASSPNGAGGPYEQYF. CDR3 bases: TGTGCCAGCAGCCCGAACGGGGCGGGAGGACCCTACGAGCAGTACTTC. Full variable domain (outside the CDR3, taken from reference TRBV7-2 and TRBJ2-7): GAGVSQSPSNKVTEKGKDVELRCDPISGHTALYWYRQSLGQGLEFLIYFQGNSAPDKSGLPSDRFSAERTGGSVSTLTIQRTQQEDSAVYLCASSPNGAGGPYEQYFGPGTRLTVT.

The J gene is TRBJ1-2, the V gene TRBV14; D not certain. From germline, CDR1 is SGHDN and CDR2 FVKESK. Deletions cut 1 base from V and 7 bases from J, with 10 bases between. This CDR3 comprises 13 residues. The CDR3 nucleotides are TGTGCCAGCAGCCAAGTCGGGAGGAGTGGCTACACCTTC. Encoded protein: CASSQVGRSGYTF.

This sequence joins TRBV6-5 and TRBJ2-3, with TRBD2 matching over 7 bases. After removal of 7 bases from V and 4 bases from J, the junction contained 8 bases not matched to a gene. Germline assignment: CDR1 MNHEY and CDR2 SVGAGI. CDR3 length: 14 residues. CDR3 amino acids: CASIPAGLADTQYF. CDR3 coding DNA: TGTGCCAGCATCCCAGCGGGATTGGCAGATACGCAGTATTTT.

The gene calls are TRBV19 and TRBJ1-4; 8 nucleotides line up with TRBD1. The CDR3 length is 14 residues. Germline V gene data show CDR1 as LNHDA and CDR2 as SQIVND (reference sequence). J gave up 7 bases and V 5 bases, and 6 bases lay outside the gene matches. The CDR3 DNA sequence: TGTGCCAGTAGTCCGGGACAGGAGGTTGAAAAACTGTTTTTT. Its protein is CASSPGQEVEKLFF.

This clone occurred once. The gene calls are TRBV30 and TRBJ2-5; 7 positions agree with TRBD1. The CDR3 is 13 amino acids. The V gene end was trimmed by 7 bases and the J gene end by 5 bases; junction bases not matched to a gene: 10. The germline V gene encodes CDR1 GTSNPN and CDR2 SVGIG (reference sequence). Here the CDR3 DNA reads TGTGCCTCGTCGACAGGGTTTGGCGAGACCCAGTACTTC. Encoded protein: CASSTGFGETQYF.

The chain has TRBV11-2 and TRBJ2-1; 7 bases match TRBD2. The CDR3 has 17 amino acids. Per germline, CDR1 SGHAT and CDR2 FQNNGV. The ends lost 1 base at V and 2 bases at J; junction bases unmatched: 8. This chain's CDR3 is CASSLVRRGRAYNEQFF. CDR3 DNA: TGTGCCAGCAGCTTAGTCCGACGAGGGAGGGCCTACAATGAGCAGTTCTTC.

The chain employs TRBV4-3 and TRBJ2-7; 8 bases fit TRBD2. CDR3 length equals 17 residues. Germline CDR1 LGHNA, CDR2 YSLEER. Trimming at V came to 0 bases and at J to 6 bases, leaving 13 bases not matched to a gene. Here the CDR3 DNA reads TGCGCCAGCAGCCAAGAGCTGCCGGGACTAGGAGTCGGCGAGCAGTACTTC. The encoded protein is CASSQELPGLGVGEQYF.

The J gene is TRBJ1-1, the V gene TRBV28; 10 bases map to TRBD1. The V and J ends lost 8 bases and 1 base, in that order; junction bases with no gene match: 13. The CDR3 is made up of 17 amino acids. The germline V gene encodes CDR1 MDHEN and CDR2 SYDVKM. CDR3 DNA sequence: TGTGCCAGCTCGACAGGGGGCCTTGGGACCCGGAACACTGAAGCTTTCTTT. Protein sequence: CASSTGGLGTRNTEAFF.

The rearrangement joins TRBV9 to TRBJ2-1; 12 bases align to TRBD2. The germline V gene encodes CDR1 SGDLS and CDR2 YYNGEE. This CDR3 is built from 16 residues. The trim removed 4 bases at V and 6 bases at J, leaving 8 bases unmatched. CDR3 sequence: CASSSRLAGALNEQFF. The CDR3 DNA reads as TGTGCCAGCAGCTCTCGACTAGCGGGAGCTCTCAATGAGCAGTTCTTC.

V is TRBV19 and J is TRBJ2-1; TRBD2 aligns across 12 bases. V gave up 4 bases and J gave up 4 bases; unmatched junction bases: 26. The CDR3 spans 23 residues. The V gene's germline CDR1 is LNHDA and CDR2 SQIVND (reference sequence). Here the CDR3 reads CASSTIGQGNRASGRADYNEQFF. The CDR3 DNA sequence: TGTGCCAGTAGTACCATCGGACAGGGTAATCGGGCTAGCGGGAGGGCAGATTACAATGAGCAGTTCTTC.

The table lists this clone with a count of one. The chain uses TRBV28 and TRBJ1-3, with TRBD1 matching over 9 bases. The germline V gene encodes CDR1 MDHEN and CDR2 SYDVKM. The ends lost 5 bases at V and 1 base at J; junction bases unmatched: 6. This CDR3 region has 16 residues. CDR3: CASSVTGTGSGNTIYF. The DNA of the CDR3 is TGTGCCAGCAGTGTCACCGGGACAGGGTCTGGAAACACCATATATTTT.

The V gene is TRBV5-4, the J gene TRBJ2-5, with 8 bases lining up with TRBD2. CDR3 length: 17 amino acids. J gave up 5 bases and V 2 bases, and 14 bases lay outside the gene matches. Germline V gene data show CDR1 as SGHNT and CDR2 as YYREEE (reference sequence). Here the CDR3 reads CASSLSLAGLGGETQYF. The CDR3 nucleotides read TGTGCCAGCAGCTTATCGCTAGCGGGTCTCGGGGGGGAGACCCAGTACTTC.

On this clone itself: The junction and the germline gene differ at one end; a read error may be behind it. The CDR3 sequence is CAISETRQGTYTQYF. The CDR3 DNA is TGTGCCATCAGTGAGACCCGACAGGGCACATATACGCAGTATTTT. The V gene is TRBV10-3, the J gene TRBJ2-3, with 7 bases that match TRBD1. Germline CDR1 reads ENHRY; CDR2 reads SYGVKD. CDR3 length equals 15 residues.

The chain joins TRBV10-3 to TRBJ1-1, with TRBD1 as a possible D gene (5 bases). This CDR3 spans 13 amino acids. V lost 6 bases, J lost 7 bases, and 15 bases lay in between. Germline CDR1 reads ENHRY; CDR2 reads SYGVKD. The CDR3 region has the DNA TGTGCCATCAGACCGACAGAAAATTTTGAAGCTTTCTTT. This sequence encodes CAIRPTENFEAFF.

The gene calls are TRBV2 and TRBJ2-1; 7 bases are shared with TRBD2. The CDR3 has 14 residues. V shed 7 bases, J shed 0 bases, and the junction held 3 bases outside the gene matches. The germline V gene has CDR1 SNHLY and CDR2 FYNNEI. CDR3 sequence reads: CASTGGSSYNEQFF. CDR3 nucleotides: TGTGCCAGCACCGGGGGGAGCTCCTACAATGAGCAGTTCTTC.

This chain joins TRBV5-1 and TRBJ2-4; possible D gene TRBD1, 7 bases. This CDR3 region has 13 residues. Between the trimmed V and J ends, which lost 4 bases and 10 bases, there was a span of 15 bases. The germline gives CDR1 SGHRS, CDR2 YFSETQ. The CDR3 sequence is CASSPTRGEIQYF. The CDR3 nucleotides read TGCGCCAGCAGCCCTACCAGGGGGGAGATTCAGTACTTC. The full variable domain, in which reference TRBV5-1 and TRBJ2-4 provide the parts outside the CDR3, is KAGVTQTPRYLIKTRGQQVTLSCSPISGHRSVSWYQQTPGQGLQFLFEYFSETQRNKGNFPGRFSGRQFSNSRSEMNVSTLELGDSALYLCASSPTRGEIQYFGAGTRLSVL.

The rearrangement links TRBV7-3 to TRBJ1-5, with TRBD1 matching 10 bases. The V and J ends lost 5 bases and 7 bases, in that order; junction bases with no gene match: 14. Germline V gene sequence: CDR1 SGHTA, CDR2 FQGTGA. The CDR3 is made up of 17 amino acids. Here the CDR3 DNA reads TGTGCCAGCAGCCCCTCCCAATTCTCGGACAGGGGGCAGCCCCAGCATTTT. Its protein is CASSPSQFSDRGQPQHF.

The rearrangement joins TRBV28 to TRBJ2-2; 7 bases are a match to TRBD1. Germline CDR1 reads MDHEN; CDR2 reads SYDVKM. CDR3 length: 14 residues. After removal of 10 bases from V and 1 base from J, the junction contained 6 bases not matched to a gene. The CDR3 bases are TGTGCCACCATAAGGGGGCGGAACACCGGGGAGCTGTTTTTT. Encoded protein: CATIRGRNTGELFF.

V is TRBV27 and J is TRBJ2-7; D is unclear. CDR1 is MNHEY and CDR2 is SMNVEV in the germline V gene (reference sequence). V was clipped by 3 bases and J by 4 bases, with 10 bases between them. The CDR3 sequence is 13 residues long. This CDR3 reads CASSLGRKYEQYF. The CDR3 DNA follows: TGTGCCAGCAGTTTGGGCAGGAAGTACGAGCAGTACTTC.